The clone carrying this T cell receptor (beta chain) was observed a single time. The CDR3 is made up of 12 amino acids. The V gene's germline CDR1 is SGHDN and CDR2 FVKESK. Trimming shortened V by 6 bases and J by 0 bases, and 6 bases separated the two germline ends. The table came from immunoSEQ multiplex PCR; TCRdb's copy has only in-frame clones and leaves some out. The repertoire holds about 150,000 clones, with about 89% as singletons. The data were taken from a study of T cell responses to AZD1222 COVID-19 vaccine. The TCR sequence derives from an adult in good health. This chain joins TRBV14 and TRBJ2-7, with D unresolved. Sequenced material: peripheral blood, taken on day 0 of AZD1222 vaccination. Here the CDR3 DNA reads TGTGCCAGCAGTCCCTACTCCTACGAGCAGTACTTC. Translated, it gives CASSPYSYEQYF.